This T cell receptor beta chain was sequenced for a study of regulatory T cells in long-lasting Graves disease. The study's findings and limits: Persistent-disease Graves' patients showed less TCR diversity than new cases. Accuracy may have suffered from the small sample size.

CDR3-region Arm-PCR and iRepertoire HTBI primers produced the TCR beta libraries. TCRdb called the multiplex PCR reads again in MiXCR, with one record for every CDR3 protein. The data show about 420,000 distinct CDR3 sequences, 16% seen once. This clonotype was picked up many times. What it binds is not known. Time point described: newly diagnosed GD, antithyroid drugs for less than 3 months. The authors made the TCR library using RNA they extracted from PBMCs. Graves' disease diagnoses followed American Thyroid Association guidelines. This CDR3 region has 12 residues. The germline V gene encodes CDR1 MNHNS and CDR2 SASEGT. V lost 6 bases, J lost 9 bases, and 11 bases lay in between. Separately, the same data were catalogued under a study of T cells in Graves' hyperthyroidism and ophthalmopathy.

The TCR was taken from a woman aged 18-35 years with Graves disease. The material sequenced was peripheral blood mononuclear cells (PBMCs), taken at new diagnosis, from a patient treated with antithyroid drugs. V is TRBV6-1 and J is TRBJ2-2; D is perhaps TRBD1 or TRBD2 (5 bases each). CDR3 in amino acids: CASRGRGRELFF. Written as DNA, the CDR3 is TGTGCCAGCAGGGGACGAGGACGGGAGCTGTTTTTT.